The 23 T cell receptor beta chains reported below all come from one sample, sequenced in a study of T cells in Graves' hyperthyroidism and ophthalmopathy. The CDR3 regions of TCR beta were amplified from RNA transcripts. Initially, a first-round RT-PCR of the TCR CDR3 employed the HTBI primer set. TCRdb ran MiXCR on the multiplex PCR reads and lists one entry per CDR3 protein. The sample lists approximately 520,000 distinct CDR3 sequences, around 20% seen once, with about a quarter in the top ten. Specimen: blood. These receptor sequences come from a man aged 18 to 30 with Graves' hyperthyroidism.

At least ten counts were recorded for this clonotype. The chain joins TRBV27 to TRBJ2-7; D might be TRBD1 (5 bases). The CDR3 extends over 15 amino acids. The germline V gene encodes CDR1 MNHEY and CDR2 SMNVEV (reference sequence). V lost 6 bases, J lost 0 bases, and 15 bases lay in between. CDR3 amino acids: CASSEKGVSSYEQYF. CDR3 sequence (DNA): TGTGCCAGCAGCGAGAAAGGGGTAAGCTCCTACGAGCAGTACTTC.

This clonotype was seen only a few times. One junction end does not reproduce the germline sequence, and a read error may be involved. In DNA, the CDR3 is TGTGCCAGCAGTGCTCAAGTCATCTCTGGGGCCAACGCCCTGACTTTC. It specifies CASSAQVISGANALTF. The V call is TRBV2, the J call TRBJ2-6; possible D gene TRBD1, 5 bases. The germline CDR1 and CDR2 sequences are SNHLY and FYNNEI. The CDR3 totals 16 residues.

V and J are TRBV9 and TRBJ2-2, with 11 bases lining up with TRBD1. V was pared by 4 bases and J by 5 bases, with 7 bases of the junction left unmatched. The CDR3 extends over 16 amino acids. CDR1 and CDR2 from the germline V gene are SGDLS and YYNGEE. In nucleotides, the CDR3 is TGTGCCAGCAGCCGAACGGGACAGGGGGGTACCGGGGAGCTGTTTTTT. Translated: CASSRTGQGGTGELFF.

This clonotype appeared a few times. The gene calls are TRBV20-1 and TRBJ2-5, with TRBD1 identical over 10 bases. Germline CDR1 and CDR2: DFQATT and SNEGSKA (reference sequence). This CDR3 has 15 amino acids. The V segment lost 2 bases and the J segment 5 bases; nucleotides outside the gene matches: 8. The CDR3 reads CSARRGTGEVETQYF. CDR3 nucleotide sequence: TGCAGTGCTAGACGTGGGACAGGGGAGGTCGAGACCCAGTACTTC.

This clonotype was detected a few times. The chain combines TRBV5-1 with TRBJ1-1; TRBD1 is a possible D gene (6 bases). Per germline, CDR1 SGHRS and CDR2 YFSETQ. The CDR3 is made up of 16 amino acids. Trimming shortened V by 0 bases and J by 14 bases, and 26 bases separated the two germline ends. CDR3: CASSLEVRARGGLTFF. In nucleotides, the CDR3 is TGCGCCAGCAGCTTGGAGGTACGGGCCAGGGGAGGGTTGACCTTCTTT.

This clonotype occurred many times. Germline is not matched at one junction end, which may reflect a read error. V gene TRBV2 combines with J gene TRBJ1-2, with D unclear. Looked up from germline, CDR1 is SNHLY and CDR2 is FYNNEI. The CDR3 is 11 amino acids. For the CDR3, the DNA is TGTGCCAGCAGCCAGGACCTCCTAGGCCTCTTC. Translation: CASSQDLLGLF.

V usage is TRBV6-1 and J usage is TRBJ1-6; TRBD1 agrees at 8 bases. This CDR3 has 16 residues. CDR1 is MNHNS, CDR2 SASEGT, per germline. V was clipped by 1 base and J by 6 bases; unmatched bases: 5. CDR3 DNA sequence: TGTGCCAGCAGTGAAGAAGTGGGGACAGGTAATTCACCCCTCCACTTT. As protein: CASSEEVGTGNSPLHF.

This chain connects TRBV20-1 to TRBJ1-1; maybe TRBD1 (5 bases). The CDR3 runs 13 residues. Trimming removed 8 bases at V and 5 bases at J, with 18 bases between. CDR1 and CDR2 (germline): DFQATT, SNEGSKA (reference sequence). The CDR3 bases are TGCAGTTCCGCCGGGGCCCCGGTAACTGAAGCTTTCTTT. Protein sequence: CSSAGAPVTEAFF.

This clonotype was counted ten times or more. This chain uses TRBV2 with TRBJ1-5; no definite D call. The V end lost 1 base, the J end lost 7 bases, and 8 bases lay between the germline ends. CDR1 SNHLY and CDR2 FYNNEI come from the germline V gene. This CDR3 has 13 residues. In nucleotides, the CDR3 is TGTGCCAGCAGTGAAGGGCTAGAGCAGCCCCAGCATTTT. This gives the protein CASSEGLEQPQHF.

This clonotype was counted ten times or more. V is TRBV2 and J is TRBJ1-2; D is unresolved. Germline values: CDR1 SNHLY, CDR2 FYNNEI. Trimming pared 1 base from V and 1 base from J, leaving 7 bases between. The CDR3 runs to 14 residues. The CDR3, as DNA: TGTGCCAGCAGTGAAGTGGCGTTTAACTATGGCTACACCTTC. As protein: CASSEVAFNYGYTF.

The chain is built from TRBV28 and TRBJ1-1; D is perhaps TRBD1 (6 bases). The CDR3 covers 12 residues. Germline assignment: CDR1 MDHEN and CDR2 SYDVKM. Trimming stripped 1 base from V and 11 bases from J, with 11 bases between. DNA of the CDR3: TGTGCCAGCAGTTTATTGGGGGCTCGTGCTTTCTTT. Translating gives CASSLLGARAFF.

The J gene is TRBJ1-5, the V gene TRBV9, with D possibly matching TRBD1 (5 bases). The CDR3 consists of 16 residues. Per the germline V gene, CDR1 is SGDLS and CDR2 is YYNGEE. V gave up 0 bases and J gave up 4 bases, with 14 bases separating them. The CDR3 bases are TGTGCCAGCAGCGTAGAGGCGACAGCTACTAATCAGCCCCAGCATTTT. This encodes CASSVEATATNQPQHF. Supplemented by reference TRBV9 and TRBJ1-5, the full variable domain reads DSGVTQTPKHLITATGQRVTLRCSPRSGDLSVYWYQQSLDQGLQFLIQYYNGEERAKGNILERFSAQQFPDLHSELNLSSLELGDSALYFCASSVEATATNQPQHFGDGTRLSIL.

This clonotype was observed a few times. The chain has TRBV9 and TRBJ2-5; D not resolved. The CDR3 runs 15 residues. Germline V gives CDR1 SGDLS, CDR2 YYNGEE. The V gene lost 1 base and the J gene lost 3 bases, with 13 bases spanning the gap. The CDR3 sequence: CASSVSPLREETQYF. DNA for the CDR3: TGTGCCAGCAGCGTATCCCCTCTAAGGGAAGAGACCCAGTACTTC.

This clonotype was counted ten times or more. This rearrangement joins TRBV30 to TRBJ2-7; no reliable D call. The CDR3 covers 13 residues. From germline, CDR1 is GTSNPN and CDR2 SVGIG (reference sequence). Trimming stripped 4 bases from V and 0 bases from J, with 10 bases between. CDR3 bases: TGTGCCTGGAAGGCTCTTAGCTCCTACGAGCAGTACTTC. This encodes CAWKALSSYEQYF. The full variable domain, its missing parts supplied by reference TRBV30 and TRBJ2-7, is SQTIHQWPATLVQPVGSPLSLECTVEGTSNPNLYWYRQAAGRGLQLLFYSVGIGQISSEVPQNLSASRPQDRQFILSSKKLLLSDSGFYLCAWKALSSYEQYFGPGTRLTVT.

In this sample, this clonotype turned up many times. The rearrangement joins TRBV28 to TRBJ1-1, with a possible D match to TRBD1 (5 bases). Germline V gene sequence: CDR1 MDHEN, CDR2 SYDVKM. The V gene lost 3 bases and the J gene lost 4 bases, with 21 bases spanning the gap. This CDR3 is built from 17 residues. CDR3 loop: CASSFEGGGRGPTEAFF. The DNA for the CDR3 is TGTGCCAGCAGTTTCGAGGGTGGGGGACGCGGGCCCACTGAAGCTTTCTTT.

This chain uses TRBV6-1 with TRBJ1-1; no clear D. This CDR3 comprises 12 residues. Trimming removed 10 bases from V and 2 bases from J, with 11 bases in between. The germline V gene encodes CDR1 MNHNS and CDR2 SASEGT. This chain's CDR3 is CAIRPENTEAFF. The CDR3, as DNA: TGTGCCATAAGACCTGAAAACACTGAAGCTTTCTTT.

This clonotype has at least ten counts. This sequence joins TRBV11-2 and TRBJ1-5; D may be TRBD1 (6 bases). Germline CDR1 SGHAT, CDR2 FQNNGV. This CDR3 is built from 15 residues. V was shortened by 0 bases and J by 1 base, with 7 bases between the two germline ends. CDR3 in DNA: TGTGCCAGCAGCTTAGACGGACAGAGCAATCAGCCCCAGCATTTT. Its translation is CASSLDGQSNQPQHF.

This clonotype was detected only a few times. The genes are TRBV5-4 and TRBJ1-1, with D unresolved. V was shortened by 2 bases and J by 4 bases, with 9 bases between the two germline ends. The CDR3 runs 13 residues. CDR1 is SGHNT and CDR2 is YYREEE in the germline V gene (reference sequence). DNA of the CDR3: TGTGCCAGCAGCTTAATCATGGGCACTGAAGCTTTCTTT. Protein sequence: CASSLIMGTEAFF.

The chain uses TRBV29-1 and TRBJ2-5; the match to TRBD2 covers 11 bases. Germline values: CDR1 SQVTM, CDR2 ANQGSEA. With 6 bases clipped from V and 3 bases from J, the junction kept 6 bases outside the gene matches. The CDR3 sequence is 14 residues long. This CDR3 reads CSVGPGLAEETQYF. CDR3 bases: TGCAGCGTCGGCCCGGGACTAGCGGAAGAGACCCAGTACTTC.

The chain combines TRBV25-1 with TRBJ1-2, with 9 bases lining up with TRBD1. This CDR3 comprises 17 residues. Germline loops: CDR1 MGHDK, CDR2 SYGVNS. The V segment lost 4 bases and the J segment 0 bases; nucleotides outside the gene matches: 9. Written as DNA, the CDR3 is TGTGCCAGCAGTGCCGGGACAGGGAGTACTCCTAACTATGGCTACACCTTC. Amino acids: CASSAGTGSTPNYGYTF.

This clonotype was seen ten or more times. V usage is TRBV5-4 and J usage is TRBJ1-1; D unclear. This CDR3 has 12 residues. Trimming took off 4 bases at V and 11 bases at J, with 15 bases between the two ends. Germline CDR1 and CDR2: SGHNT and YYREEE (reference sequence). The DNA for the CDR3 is TGTGCCAGCAGCCTCATAGGGAACGAGGCTTTCTTT. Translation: CASSLIGNEAFF.

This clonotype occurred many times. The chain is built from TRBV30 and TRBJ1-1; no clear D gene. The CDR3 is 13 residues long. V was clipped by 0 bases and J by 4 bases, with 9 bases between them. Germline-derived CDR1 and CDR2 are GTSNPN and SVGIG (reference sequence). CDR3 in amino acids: CAWSVSDLTEAFF. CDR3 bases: TGTGCCTGGAGTGTCTCGGACCTCACTGAAGCTTTCTTT.

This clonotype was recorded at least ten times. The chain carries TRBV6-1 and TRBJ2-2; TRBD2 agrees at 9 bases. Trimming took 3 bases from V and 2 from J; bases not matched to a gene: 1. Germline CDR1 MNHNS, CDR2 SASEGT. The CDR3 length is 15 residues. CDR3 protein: CASSERGGNTGELFF. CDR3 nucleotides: TGTGCCAGCAGTGAGCGGGGGGGCAACACCGGGGAGCTGTTTTTT.